This T cell receptor beta chain is from a study of blood T cell repertoires in COVID-19. Turning to the study itself: There were acute and convalescent COVID-19 samples, and they came from the United States, Italy and Spain.

This CDR3 region has 15 residues. Trimming at V came to 0 bases and at J to 7 bases, leaving 4 bases not matched to a gene. Germline V gene sequence: CDR1 LGHNA, CDR2 YNFKEQ. As processed by the authors: Nucleated cell number was recorded as an estimate derived from reference gene primer amplification. TCRdb keeps only in-frame clones here, not all; method: immunoSEQ multiplex PCR. The D gene and trimming were derived from the DNA, and the V and J assignments and clone size from that table. The sample holds roughly 28,000 clones, under 85% seen once. The gene calls are TRBV4-2 and TRBJ1-4, with 8 bases fitting TRBD1. The specimen was peripheral blood. This TCR came from a man between 65 and 79 years old with acute or convalescent COVID-19. This CDR3 reads CASSQEGRGREKLFF. CDR3 in DNA: TGTGCCAGCAGCCAAGAGGGCAGGGGGCGTGAAAAACTGTTTTTT.